This T cell receptor beta chain comes out of a study of T cells in Graves' hyperthyroidism and ophthalmopathy. Amplified regions were TCR beta CDR3 sequences from RNA transcripts. In the first-round RT-PCR of the TCR CDR3, the HTBI primer set was used. A single record per CDR3 protein comes from TCRdb applying MiXCR to the multiplex PCR reads. This sample yields 150,000 or so distinct CDR3 sequences, of which about 9% are seen a single time; roughly 23% belongs to the top ten. Study outcomes and limitations: From stable hyperthyroidism, ophthalmopathy was set apart by a 13 V-J model.

The germline V gene has CDR1 DFQATT and CDR2 SNEGSKA (reference sequence). CDR3 length equals 14 residues. Points on this clonotype: Its antigen is as yet unknown. Germline is not matched at one junction end, which may reflect a read error.

Criteria for exclusion of patients were uncontrolled infection, other autoimmune disease, pregnancy or lactation. Sequencing used blood. The clonotype was recovered from a woman between 18 and 29 years old with Graves' hyperthyroidism that later progressed to Graves' ophthalmopathy. The chain has TRBV20-1 and TRBJ1-5, with no clear D. The CDR3 loop is CNAREAGSSQPQHF. The CDR3 DNA reads as TGCAATGCTAGAGAGGCAGGTTCTAGCCAGCCCCAGCATTTT.